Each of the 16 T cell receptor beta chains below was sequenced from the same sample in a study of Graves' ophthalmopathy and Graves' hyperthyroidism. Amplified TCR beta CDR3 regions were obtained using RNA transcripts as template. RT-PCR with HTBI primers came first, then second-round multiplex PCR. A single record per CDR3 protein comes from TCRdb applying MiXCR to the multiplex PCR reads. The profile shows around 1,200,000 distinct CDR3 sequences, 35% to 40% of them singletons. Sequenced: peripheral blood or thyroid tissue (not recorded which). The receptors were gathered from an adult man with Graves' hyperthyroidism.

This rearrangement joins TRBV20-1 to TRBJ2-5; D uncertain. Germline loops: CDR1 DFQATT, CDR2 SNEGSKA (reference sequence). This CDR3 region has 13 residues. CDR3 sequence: CSSTGATQETQYF. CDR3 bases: TGCAGCTCCACCGGAGCCACACAAGAGACCCAGTACTTC.

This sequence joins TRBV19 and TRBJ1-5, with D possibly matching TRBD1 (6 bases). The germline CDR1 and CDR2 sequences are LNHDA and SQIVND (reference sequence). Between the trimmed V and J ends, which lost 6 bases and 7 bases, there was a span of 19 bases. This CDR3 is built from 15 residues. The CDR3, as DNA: TGTGCCAGTAGCCTCGGTGTGAGTGGGGGCCAGCCCCAGCATTTT. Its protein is CASSLGVSGGQPQHF. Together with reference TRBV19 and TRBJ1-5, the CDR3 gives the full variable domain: DGGITQSPKYLFRKEGQNVTLSCEQNLNHDAMYWYRQDPGQGLRLIYYSQIVNDFQKGDIAEGYSVSREKKESFPLTVTSAQKNPTAFYLCASSLGVSGGQPQHFGDGTRLSIL.

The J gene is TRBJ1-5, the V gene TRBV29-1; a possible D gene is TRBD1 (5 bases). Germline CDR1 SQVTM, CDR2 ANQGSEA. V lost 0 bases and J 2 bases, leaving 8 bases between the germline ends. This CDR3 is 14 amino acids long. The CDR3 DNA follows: TGCAGCGTTGAAGAAGGAGGGGGCAATCAGCCCCAGCATTTT. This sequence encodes CSVEEGGGNQPQHF.

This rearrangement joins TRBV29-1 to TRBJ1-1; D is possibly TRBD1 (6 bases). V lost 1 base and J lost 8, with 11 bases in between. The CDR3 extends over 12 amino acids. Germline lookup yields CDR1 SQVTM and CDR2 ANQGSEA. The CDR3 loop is CSVEVGGLEAFF. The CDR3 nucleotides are TGCAGCGTTGAAGTCGGGGGCCTAGAAGCTTTCTTT.

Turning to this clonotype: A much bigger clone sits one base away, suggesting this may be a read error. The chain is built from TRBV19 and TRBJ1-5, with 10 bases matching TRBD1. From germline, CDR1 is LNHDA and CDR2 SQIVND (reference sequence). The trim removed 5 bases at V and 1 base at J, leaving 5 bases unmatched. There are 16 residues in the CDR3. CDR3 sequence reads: CASSATGGFSNQPQHF. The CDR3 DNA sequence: TGTGCCAGTAGTGCGACAGGGGGCTTCAGCAATCAGCCCCAGCATTTT.

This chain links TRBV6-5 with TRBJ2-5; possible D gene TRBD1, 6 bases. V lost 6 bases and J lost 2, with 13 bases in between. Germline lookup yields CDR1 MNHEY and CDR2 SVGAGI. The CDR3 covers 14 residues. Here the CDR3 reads CASRGAGQQETQYF. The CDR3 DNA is TGTGCCAGCAGGGGGGCAGGGCAGCAAGAGACCCAGTACTTC.

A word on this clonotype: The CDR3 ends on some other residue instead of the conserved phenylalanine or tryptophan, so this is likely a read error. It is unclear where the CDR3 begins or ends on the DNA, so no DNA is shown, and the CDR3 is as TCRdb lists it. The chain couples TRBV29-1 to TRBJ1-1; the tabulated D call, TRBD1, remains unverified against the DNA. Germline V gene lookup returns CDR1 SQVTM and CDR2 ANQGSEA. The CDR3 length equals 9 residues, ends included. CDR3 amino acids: CSGGGGPGY.

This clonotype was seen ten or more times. In DNA, the CDR3 is TGCAGCGTTGAAGATCTTAGCTTTCAAGCTTTCTTT. Its translation is CSVEDLSFQAFF. The J gene is TRBJ1-1, the V gene TRBV29-1; the D is unclear. V was cut by 0 bases and J by 9 bases, with 11 bases left in between. Germline CDR1 SQVTM, CDR2 ANQGSEA. The CDR3 runs 12 residues. Full variable domain (remainder filled in from reference TRBV29-1 and TRBJ1-1): SAVISQKPSRDICQRGTSLTIQCQVDSQVTMMFWYRQQPGQSLTLIATANQGSEATYESGFVIDKFPISRPNLTFSTLTVSNMSPEDSSIYLCSVEDLSFQAFFGQGTRLTVV.

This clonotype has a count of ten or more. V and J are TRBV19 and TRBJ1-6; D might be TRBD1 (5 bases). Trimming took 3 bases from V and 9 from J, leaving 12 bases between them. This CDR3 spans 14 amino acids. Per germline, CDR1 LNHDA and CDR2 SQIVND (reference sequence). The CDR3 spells CASSIPGSSSPLHF. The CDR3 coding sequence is TGTGCCAGTAGTATCCCAGGGTCGAGTTCACCCCTCCACTTT. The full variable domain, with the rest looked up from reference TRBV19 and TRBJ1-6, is DGGITQSPKYLFRKEGQNVTLSCEQNLNHDAMYWYRQDPGQGLRLIYYSQIVNDFQKGDIAEGYSVSREKKESFPLTVTSAQKNPTAFYLCASSIPGSSSPLHFGNGTRLTVT.

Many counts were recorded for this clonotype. The CDR3 DNA is TGTGCCAGCAGTTTAAAGGGGGGTCGACAAGAGACCCAGTACTTC. It specifies CASSLKGGRQETQYF. The genes are TRBV12-3 or TRBV12-4 and TRBJ2-5; perhaps D is TRBD1 or TRBD2 (6 bases each). V was cut by 2 bases and J by 2 bases, with 12 bases left in between. This CDR3 has 15 amino acids.

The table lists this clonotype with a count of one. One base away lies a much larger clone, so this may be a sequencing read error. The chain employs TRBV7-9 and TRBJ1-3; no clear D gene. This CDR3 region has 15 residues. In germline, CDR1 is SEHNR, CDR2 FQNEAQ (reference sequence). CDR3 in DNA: TGTGCCAGCAGTTCACAGAGGAGCTCTGGAAACGCCATATATTTT. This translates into CASSSQRSSGNAIYF.

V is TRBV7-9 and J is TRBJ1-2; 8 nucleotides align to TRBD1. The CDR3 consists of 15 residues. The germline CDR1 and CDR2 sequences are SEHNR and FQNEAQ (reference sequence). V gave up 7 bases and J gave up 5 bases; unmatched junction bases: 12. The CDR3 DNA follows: TGTGCCAGCACCTCCCCAACAGGGGGTTGGTATGGCTACACCTTC. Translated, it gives CASTSPTGGWYGYTF.

The CDR3: CASKGTSGTGELFF. CDR3 bases: TGTGCCAGCAAGGGGACTAGCGGAACCGGGGAGCTGTTTTTT. The chain joins TRBV2 to TRBJ2-2, with 11 bases matching TRBD2. The CDR3 loop spans 14 amino acids. Per the germline V gene, CDR1 is SNHLY and CDR2 is FYNNEI. V shed 7 bases and J 5 bases; nucleotides not matched to a gene: 3.

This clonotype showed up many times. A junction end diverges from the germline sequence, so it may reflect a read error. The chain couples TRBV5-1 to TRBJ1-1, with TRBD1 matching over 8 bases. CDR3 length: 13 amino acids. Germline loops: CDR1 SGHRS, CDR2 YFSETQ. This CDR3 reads CASSLGQDTEAFF. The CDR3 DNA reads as TGTGCCAGCAGCTTGGGACAGGACACTGAAGCTTTCTTT.

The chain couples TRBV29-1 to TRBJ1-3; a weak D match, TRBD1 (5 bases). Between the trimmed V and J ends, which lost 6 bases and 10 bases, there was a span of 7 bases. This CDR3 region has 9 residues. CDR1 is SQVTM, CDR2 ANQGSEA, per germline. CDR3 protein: CSVGETIYF. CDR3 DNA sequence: TGCAGCGTGGGGGAGACCATATATTTT.

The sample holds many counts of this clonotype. CDR3 amino acids: CSVEIADRAPYEQYF. Here the CDR3 DNA reads TGCAGCGTTGAAATCGCCGACAGGGCTCCCTACGAGCAGTACTTC. V is TRBV29-1 and J is TRBJ2-7; 7 positions match TRBD1. The V segment lost 2 bases and the J segment 2 bases; nucleotides outside the gene matches: 9. The germline gives CDR1 SQVTM, CDR2 ANQGSEA. This CDR3 has 15 residues.